A selection of T cell receptor beta chains follows, all from one sample in a study of radiotherapy plus CTLA-4 blockade in lung cancer. TCRdb's table, derived via immunoSEQ multiplex PCR, lists solely in-frame clones and lacks some. This sample carries tens of thousands of clones, 75% to 85% of them seen once, and the ten largest clones take about 4%. The sequenced sample was peripheral blood, obtained from a patient treated with radiotherapy plus ipilimumab. All receptors come from a human donor with non-small cell lung cancer who had a partial response to radiotherapy plus ipilimumab. The conserved cysteine and the conserved F or W are not part of the CDR3 here. The D gene is left open where the match is weak.

>TRBD2|TRBV6-5
ASSYQGTSPYEQY
>-|TRBV6-5
ASSYAPGVGTEAF
>-|TRBV6-6
ASSPLQSRDYGYT
>-|TRBV9
ASGLYGGNRETQY
>-|TRBV5-4
ASSGSGNTEAF
>TRBD2|TRBV4-2
ASSQGLAGAAEETQY
>-|TRBV5-1
ASSFEGGNQPQH
>TRBD1|TRBV11-2
ASSLARTGAFNSPLH
>-|TRBV13
ASSLGQVNTEAF
>TRBD2|TRBV9
ASSVVDSGGAGQF
>-|TRBV5-1
ASSLDSLDTGELF
>-|TRBV10-3
AIRKTGPGELF
>-|TRBV5-6
ASSLEEGEGTGELF
>-|TRBV2
ATTGSYEQY
>TRBD1|TRBV9
ASSERTGPLYEQY
>TRBD1|TRBV9
ASSPSPGTGGTGELF
>-|TRBV5-1
ASSFYDTFSASGANVLT
>-|TRBV19
ASTQGQWNTEAF
>TRBD2|TRBV6-1
ASRVAGGRETQY
>-|TRBV7-6
ASSLAQGLGYEQY
>-|TRBV19
ASSPSVGGTGELF
>-|TRBV28
ASMGANYGYT
>-|TRBV13
ASSFTGAGANEQF
>TRBD1|TRBV18
ASSRGPDTEAF
>TRBD1|TRBV29-1
SVRGTENTEAF
>TRBD1|TRBV2
ASGDRVARGYT
>-|TRBV14
ASSQETFPTAIYT
>-|TRBV19
ASTMGPGLAAYEQY
>-|TRBV29-1
SVARVAGNEQY
>-|TRBV7-6
ASAPYYEVANEKLF
>TRBD1|TRBV6-1
ASTQTGSHNEQF
>TRBD1|TRBV11-2
ASSLQRQGNEKLF
>-|TRBV5-3
ARTGGFYGYT
>TRBD1|TRBV19
ASRVQGAGNTEAF
>-|TRBV18
ASREARKNTEAF
>-|TRBV4-1
ASSQGSGLNTQY
>-|TRBV9
ASSATGGGGARDTQY
>TRBD2|TRBV5-4
ASSHPTSGGAQETQY
>-|TRBV6-5
ASSYSLIAKNTEAF
>TRBD2|TRBV5-3
ARSGGTGGNEQY
>TRBD1|TRBV6-6
ASRDQGAGYGYT
>-|TRBV29-1
SVDGVANTGELF
>TRBD2|TRBV7-2
ASRPSGQETQY
>TRBD1|TRBV9
ASSVIPEGQVSNEQF
>-|TRBV5-1
ASSFNYNEQF
>TRBD2|TRBV7-9
ASSLAHSGGRNEQF
>-|TRBV5-1
ASSSSRGVTGELF